Below, one TCR beta chain is given with its context. In the study's own analysis: Reference gene primer amplification in the assay estimated nucleated cell counts. TCRdb keeps only in-frame clones here, not all; method: immunoSEQ multiplex PCR. That table is the source of V, J and clone size, and D and trimming were worked out from the DNA. The sample records 70,000 or so clones, roughly 80% being singletons. This sample was included in a study of blood T cell repertoires in COVID-19. Study as a whole: There were acute and convalescent COVID-19 samples, and they came from the United States, Italy and Spain. PBMCs, B-cell-depleted T cells, or T cells were the source of the cDNA or gDNA that made up the material.

The germline gives CDR1 LGHDT, CDR2 YNNKEL (reference sequence). V gave up 0 bases and J gave up 4 bases, with 9 bases separating them. The CDR3 sequence is 15 residues long. The sequenced sample consisted of peripheral blood. This TCR was recovered from an elderly woman with acute or convalescent COVID-19. The V and J genes are TRBV3-1 (or the pseudogene TRBV3-2) and TRBJ2-2, with D tentatively TRBD1 (5 bases). As DNA, the CDR3 is TGTGCCAGCAGCCAAGAGGGAAGGGGCACCGGGGAGCTGTTTTTT. Encoded protein: CASSQEGRGTGELFF.